This T cell receptor beta chain comes out of a study of tumor-infiltrating lymphocytes in primary liver carcinoma. Study-level results: A fraction of only about 7-24% of top clones appeared in all five tumor regions.

Joint extraction of RNA and DNA used roughly 18-34 mg of bulk tissue that was unsorted. The investigators made TCR beta cDNA from roughly 0.55 ug total RNA, using a constant-region primer. Three nested multiplex PCR rounds, a slightly modified ARM-PCR method, built the TCR beta libraries. Amplification in the first two PCR rounds was performed using TRBV1-TRBV30 forward primers and a C-beta reverse primer for roughly 9 cycles each. One entry per CDR3 protein, called by TCRdb with MiXCR from the multiplex PCR reads. The sample gives around 32,000 distinct CDR3 sequences, 76% of which show up once; 36% is in the top ten. Points on this clonotype: Its antigen is not identified. At one end the junction does not follow the germline gene, possibly because of a read error.

The CDR3 extends over 17 amino acids. Germline V gene lookup returns CDR1 MNHNY and CDR2 SVGAGI (reference sequence). The J gene is TRBJ2-1, the V gene TRBV6-6; a weak D match, TRBD1 (6 bases). Sequenced sample: liver tumor tissue from sampling region 5. Subset: tumor region T5, tumor centre. The TCR sequence derives from a man aged 35 to 55 with primary liver carcinoma and hepatitis B virus infection. Here the CDR3 DNA reads TGTGCCAGCAATGCCCCGTTGGGGGCGTTAGAATCCAATGAGCACTTCTTC. It yields the protein CASNAPLGALESNEHFF.